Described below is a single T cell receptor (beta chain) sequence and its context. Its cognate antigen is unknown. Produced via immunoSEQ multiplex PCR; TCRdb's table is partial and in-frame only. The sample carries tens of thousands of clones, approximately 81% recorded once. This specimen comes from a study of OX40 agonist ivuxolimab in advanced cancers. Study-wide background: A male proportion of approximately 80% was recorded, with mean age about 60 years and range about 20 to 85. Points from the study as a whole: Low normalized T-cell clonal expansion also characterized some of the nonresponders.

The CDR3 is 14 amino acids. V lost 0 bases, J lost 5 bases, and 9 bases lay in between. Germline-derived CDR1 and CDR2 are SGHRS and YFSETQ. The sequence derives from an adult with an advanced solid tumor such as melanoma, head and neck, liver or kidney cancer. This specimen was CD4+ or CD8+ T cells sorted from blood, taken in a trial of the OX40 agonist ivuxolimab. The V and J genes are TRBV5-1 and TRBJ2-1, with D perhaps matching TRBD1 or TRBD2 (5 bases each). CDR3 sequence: CASSLVGGNNEQFF. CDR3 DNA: TGCGCCAGCAGCTTGGTTGGGGGAAACAATGAGCAGTTCTTC.